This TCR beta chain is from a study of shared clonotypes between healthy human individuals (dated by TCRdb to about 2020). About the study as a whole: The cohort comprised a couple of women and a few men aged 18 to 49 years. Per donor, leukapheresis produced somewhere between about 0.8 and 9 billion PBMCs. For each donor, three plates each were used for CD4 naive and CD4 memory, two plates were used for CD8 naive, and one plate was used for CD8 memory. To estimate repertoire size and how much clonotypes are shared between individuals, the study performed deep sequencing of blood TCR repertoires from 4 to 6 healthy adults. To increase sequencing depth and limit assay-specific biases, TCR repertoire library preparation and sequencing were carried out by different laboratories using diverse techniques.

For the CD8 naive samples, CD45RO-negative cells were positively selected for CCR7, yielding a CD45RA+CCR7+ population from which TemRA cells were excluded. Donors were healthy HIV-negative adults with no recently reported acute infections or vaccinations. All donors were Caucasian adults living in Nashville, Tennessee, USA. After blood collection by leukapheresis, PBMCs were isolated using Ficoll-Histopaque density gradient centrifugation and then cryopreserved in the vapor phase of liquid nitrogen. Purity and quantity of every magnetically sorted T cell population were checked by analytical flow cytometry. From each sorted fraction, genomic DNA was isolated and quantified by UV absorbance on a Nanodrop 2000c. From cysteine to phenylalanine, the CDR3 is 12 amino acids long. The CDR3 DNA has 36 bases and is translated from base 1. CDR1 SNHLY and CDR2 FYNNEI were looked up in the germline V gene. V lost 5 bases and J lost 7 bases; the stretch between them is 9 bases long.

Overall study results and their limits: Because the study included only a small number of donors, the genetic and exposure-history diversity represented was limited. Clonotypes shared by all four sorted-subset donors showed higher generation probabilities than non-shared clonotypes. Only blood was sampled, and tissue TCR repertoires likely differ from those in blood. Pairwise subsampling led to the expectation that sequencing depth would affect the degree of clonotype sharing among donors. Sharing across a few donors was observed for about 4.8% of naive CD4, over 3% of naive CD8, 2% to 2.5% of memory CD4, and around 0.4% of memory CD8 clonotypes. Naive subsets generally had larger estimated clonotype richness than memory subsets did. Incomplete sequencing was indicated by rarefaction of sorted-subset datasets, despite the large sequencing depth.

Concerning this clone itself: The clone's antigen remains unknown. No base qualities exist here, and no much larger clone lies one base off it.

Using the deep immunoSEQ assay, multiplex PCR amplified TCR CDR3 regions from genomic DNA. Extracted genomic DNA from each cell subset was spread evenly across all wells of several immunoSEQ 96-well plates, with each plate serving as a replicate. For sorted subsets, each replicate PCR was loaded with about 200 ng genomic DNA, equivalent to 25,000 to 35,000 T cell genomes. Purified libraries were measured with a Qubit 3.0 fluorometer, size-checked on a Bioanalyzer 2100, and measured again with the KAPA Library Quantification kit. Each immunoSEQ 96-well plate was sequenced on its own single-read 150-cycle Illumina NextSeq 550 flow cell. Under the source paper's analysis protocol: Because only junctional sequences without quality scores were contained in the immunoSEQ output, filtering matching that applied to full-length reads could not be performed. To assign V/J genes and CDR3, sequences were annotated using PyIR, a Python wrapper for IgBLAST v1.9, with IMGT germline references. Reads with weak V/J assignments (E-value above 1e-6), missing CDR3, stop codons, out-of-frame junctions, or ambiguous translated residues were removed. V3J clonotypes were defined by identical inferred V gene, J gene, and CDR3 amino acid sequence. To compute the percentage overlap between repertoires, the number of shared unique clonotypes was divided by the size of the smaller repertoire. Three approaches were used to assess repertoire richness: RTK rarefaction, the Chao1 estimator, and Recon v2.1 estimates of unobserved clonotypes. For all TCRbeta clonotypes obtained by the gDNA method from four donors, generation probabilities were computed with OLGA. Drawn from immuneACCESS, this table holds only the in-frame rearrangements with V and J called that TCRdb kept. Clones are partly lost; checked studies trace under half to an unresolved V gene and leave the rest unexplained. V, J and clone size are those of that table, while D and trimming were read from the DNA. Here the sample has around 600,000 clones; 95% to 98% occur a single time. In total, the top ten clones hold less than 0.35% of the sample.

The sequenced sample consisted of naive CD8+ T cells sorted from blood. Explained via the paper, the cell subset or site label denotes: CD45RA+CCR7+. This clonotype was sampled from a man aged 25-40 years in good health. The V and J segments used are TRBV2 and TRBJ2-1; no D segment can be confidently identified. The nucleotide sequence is TGTGCCAGCAGTTGGATCACAAATGAGCAGTTCTTC. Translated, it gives CASSWITNEQFF.